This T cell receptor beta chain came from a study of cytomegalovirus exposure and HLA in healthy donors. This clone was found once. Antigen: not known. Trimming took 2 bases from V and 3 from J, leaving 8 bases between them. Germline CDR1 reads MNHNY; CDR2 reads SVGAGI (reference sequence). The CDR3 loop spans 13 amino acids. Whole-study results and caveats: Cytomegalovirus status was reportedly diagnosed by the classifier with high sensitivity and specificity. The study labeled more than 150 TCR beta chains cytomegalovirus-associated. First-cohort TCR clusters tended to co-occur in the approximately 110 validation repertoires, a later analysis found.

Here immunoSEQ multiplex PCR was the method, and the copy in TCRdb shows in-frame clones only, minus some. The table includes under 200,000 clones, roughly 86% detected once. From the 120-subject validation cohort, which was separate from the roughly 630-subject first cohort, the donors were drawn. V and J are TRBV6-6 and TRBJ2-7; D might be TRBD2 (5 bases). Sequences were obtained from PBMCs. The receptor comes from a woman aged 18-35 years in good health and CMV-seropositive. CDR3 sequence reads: CASSYQRDYEQYF. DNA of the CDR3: TGTGCCAGCAGTTACCAACGGGACTACGAGCAGTACTTC.